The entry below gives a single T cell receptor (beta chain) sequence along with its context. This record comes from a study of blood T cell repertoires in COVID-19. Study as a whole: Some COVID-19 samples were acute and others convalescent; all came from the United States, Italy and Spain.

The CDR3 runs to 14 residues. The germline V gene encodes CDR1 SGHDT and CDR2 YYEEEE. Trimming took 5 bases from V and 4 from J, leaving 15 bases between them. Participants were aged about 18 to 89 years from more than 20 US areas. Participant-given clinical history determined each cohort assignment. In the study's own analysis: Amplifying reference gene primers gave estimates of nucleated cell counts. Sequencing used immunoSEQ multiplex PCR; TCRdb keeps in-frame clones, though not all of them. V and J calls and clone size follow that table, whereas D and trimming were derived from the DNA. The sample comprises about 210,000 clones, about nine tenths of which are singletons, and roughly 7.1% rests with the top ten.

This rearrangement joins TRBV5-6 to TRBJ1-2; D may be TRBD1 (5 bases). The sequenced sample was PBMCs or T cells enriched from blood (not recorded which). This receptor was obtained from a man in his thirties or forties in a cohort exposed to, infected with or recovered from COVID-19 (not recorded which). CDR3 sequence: CASSRDRGIYGYTF. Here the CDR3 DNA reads TGTGCCAGCAGTCGTGATCGGGGGATCTATGGCTACACCTTC.